This T cell receptor beta chain was documented in a study of blood T cell repertoires in COVID-19. Whole-study context: Nucleic acid was either cDNA or gDNA, and it came from T cells, B-cell-depleted T cells, or PBMCs.

This CDR3 region has 13 residues. The V and J ends lost 5 bases and 8 bases respectively, with 10 bases between them. CDR1 is SEHNR and CDR2 is FQNEAQ in the germline V gene (reference sequence). Data came from immunoSEQ multiplex PCR; TCRdb stores just in-frame clones and leaves some out. The table records around 380,000 clones, about 87% of them present only once. Source material: PBMCs or T cells enriched from blood (not recorded which). This clonotype originated in a man aged 30 to 39 who had recovered from COVID-19. The chain carries TRBV7-9 and TRBJ1-6; D unclear. CDR3 nucleotides: TGTGCCAGCAGCGAAGTTGGAGATTCACCCCTCCACTTT. Its protein product is CASSEVGDSPLHF.